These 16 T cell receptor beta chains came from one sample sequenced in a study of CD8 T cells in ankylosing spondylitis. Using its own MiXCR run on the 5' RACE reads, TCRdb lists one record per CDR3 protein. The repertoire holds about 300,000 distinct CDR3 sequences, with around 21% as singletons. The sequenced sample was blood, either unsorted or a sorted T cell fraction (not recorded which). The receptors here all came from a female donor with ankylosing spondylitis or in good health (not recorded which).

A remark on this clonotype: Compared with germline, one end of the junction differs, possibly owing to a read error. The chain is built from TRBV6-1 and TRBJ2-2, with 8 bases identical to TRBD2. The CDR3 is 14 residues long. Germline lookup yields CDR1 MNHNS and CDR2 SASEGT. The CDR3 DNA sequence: TGCGCCAGCGCACTAGCGGAGTACACCGGGGAGCTGTTTTTT. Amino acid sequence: CASALAEYTGELFF.

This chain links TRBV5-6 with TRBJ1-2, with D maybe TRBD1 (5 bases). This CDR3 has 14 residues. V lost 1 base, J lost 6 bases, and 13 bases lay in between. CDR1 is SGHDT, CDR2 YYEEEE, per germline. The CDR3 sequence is CASSLWGTTNGYTF. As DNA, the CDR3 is TGTGCCAGCAGCTTGTGGGGGACGACGAATGGCTACACCTTC. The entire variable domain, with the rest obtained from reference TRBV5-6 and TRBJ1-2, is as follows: DAGVTQSPTHLIKTRGQQVTLRCSPKSGHDTVSWYQQALGQGPQFIFQYYEEEERQRGNFPDRFSGHQFPNYSSELNVNALLLGDSALYLCASSLWGTTNGYTFGSGTRLTVV.

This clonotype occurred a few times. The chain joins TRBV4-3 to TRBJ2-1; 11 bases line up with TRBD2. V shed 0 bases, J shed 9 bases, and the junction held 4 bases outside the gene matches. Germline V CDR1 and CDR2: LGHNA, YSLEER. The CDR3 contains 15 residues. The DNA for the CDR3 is TGCGCCAGCAGCCAAGACACTAGCGGGAGATTTGAGCAGTTCTTC. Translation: CASSQDTSGRFEQFF.

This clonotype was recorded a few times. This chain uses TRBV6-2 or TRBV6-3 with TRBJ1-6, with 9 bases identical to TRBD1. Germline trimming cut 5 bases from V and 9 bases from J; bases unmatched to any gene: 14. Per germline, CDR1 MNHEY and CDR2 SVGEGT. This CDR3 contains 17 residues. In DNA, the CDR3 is TGTGCCAGCAGTCATAGCCGAACCGGGACAGGGACTTCACCCCTCCACTTT. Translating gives CASSHSRTGTGTSPLHF.

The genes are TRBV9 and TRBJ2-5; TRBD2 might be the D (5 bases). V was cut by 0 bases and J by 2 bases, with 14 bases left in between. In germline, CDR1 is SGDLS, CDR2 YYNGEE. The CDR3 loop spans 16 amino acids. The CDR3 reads CASSVAGSEPQETQYF. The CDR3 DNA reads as TGTGCCAGCAGCGTAGCGGGTAGCGAACCACAAGAGACCCAGTACTTC.

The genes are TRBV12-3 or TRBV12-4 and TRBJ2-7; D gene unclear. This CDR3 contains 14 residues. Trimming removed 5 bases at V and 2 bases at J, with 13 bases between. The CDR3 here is CASSPQKGPYEQYF. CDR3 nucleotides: TGTGCCAGCAGTCCGCAAAAAGGACCCTACGAGCAGTACTTC.

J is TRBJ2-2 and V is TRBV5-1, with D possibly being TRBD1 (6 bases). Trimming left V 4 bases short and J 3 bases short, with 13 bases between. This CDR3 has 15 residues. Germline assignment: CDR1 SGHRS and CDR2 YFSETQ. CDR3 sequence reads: CASSLGHLDTGELFF. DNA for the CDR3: TGCGCCAGCAGCCTGGGACACCTTGACACCGGGGAGCTGTTTTTT. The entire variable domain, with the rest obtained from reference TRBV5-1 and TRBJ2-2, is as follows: KAGVTQTPRYLIKTRGQQVTLSCSPISGHRSVSWYQQTPGQGLQFLFEYFSETQRNKGNFPGRFSGRQFSNSRSEMNVSTLELGDSALYLCASSLGHLDTGELFFGEGSRLTVL.

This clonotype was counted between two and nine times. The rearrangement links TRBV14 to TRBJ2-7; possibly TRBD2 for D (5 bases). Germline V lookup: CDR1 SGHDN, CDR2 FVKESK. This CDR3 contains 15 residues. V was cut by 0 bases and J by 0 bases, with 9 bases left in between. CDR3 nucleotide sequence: TGTGCCAGCAGCCAAGATCCGGGGAGCTCCTACGAGCAGTACTTC. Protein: CASSQDPGSSYEQYF.

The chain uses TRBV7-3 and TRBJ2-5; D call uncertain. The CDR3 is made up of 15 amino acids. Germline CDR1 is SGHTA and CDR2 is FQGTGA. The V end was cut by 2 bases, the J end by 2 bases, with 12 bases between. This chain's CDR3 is CASSLGSTRQETQYF. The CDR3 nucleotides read TGTGCCAGCAGCTTAGGGTCTACACGGCAAGAGACCCAGTACTTC.

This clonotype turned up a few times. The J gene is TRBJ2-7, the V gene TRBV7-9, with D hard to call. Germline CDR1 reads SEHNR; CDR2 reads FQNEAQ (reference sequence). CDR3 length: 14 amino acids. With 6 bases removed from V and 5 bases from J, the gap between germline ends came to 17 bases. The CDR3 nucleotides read TGTGCCAGCAGATCCCGTGGGCCTAACCACGAGCAGTACTTC. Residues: CASRSRGPNHEQYF.

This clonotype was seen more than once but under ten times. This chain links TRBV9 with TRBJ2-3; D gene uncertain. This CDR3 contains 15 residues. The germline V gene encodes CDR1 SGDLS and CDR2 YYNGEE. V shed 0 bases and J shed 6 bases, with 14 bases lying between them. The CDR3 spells CASSVVAERADTQYF. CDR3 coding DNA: TGTGCCAGCAGCGTAGTGGCCGAAAGGGCGGATACGCAGTATTTT.

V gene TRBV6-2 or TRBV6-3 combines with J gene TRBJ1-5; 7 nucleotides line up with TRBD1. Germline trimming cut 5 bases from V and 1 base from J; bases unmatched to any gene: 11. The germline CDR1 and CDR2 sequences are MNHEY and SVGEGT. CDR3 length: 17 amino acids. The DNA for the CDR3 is TGTGCCAGCAGTAAACTGAGACAGGGAAGGAGCAATCAGCCCCAGCATTTT. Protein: CASSKLRQGRSNQPQHF.

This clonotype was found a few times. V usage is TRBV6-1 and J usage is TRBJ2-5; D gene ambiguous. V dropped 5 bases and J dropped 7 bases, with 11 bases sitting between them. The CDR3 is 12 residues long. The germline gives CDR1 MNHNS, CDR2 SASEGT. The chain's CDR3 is CASSIKRATQYF. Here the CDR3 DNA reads TGTGCCAGCAGTATCAAACGGGCGACCCAGTACTTC.

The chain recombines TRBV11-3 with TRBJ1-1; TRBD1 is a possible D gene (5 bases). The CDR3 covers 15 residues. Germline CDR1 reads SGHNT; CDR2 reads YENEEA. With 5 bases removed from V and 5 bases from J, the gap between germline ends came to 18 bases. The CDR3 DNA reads TGTGCCAGCAGCCCTCGGGGCCAACGGAGGACTGAAGCTTTCTTT. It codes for CASSPRGQRRTEAFF.

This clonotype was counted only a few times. CDR3 nucleotides: TGCAGCGCTGTCCACGGCCACACTGAAGCTTTCTTT. Encoded protein: CSAVHGHTEAFF. The chain carries TRBV29-1 and TRBJ1-1; no definite D call. This CDR3 has 12 amino acids. The germline V gene encodes CDR1 SQVTM and CDR2 ANQGSEA. With 7 bases removed from V and 3 bases from J, the gap between germline ends came to 12 bases.

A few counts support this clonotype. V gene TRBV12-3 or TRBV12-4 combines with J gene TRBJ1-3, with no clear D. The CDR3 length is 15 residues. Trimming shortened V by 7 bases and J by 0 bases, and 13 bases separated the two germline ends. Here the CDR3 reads CASNPDPYSGNTIYF. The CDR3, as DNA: TGTGCCAGCAACCCGGACCCATACTCTGGAAACACCATATATTTT.